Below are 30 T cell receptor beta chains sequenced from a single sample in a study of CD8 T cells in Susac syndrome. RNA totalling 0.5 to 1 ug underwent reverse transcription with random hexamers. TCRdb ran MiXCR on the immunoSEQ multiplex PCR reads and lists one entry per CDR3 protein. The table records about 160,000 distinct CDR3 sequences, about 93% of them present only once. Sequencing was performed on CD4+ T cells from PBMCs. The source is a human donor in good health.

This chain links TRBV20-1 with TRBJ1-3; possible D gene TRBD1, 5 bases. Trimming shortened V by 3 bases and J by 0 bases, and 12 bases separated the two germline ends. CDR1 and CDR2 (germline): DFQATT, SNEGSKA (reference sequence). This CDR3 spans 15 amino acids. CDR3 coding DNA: TGCAGTGCTAGGACGGGACTGCCCTCTGGAAACACCATATATTTT. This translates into CSARTGLPSGNTIYF.

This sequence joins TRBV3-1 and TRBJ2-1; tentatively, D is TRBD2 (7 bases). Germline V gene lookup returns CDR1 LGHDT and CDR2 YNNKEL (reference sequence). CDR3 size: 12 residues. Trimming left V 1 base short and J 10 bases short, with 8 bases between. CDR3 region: CASSQAGGEQFF. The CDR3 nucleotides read TGTGCCAGCAGCCAAGCGGGGGGCGAGCAGTTCTTC.

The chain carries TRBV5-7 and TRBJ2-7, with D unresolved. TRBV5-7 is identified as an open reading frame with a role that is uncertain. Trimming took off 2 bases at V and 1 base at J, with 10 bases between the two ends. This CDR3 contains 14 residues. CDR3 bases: TGTGCCAGCAGCTTAGGACGATTATCCTACGAGCAGTACTTC. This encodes CASSLGRLSYEQYF.

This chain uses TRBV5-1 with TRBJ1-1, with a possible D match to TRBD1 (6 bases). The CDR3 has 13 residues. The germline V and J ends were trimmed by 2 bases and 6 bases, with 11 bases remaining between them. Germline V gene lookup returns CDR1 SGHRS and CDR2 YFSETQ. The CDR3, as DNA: TGCGCCAGCAGCTTAGGGGGTGCCCCTGAAGCTTTCTTT. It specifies CASSLGGAPEAFF.

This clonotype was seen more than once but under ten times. The CDR3 nucleotides read TGTGCCAGCAGCCAAGATCGGGGGACCGGGGAGCTGTTTTTT. It codes for CASSQDRGTGELFF. The chain links TRBV3-1 to TRBJ2-2, with D tentatively TRBD2 (6 bases). CDR1 and CDR2 (germline): LGHDT, YNNKEL (reference sequence). CDR3 size: 14 residues. V was clipped by 0 bases and J by 5 bases, with 7 bases between them.

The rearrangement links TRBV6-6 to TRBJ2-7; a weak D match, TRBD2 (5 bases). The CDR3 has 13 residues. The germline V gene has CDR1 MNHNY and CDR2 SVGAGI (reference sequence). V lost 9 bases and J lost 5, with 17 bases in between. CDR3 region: CASRGEGSHEQYF. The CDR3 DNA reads TGTGCCAGTCGGGGAGAGGGAAGCCACGAGCAGTACTTC.

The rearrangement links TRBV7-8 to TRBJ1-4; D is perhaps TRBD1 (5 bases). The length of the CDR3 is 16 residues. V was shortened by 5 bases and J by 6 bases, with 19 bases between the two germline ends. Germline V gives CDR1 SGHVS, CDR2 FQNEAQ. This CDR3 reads CASSAERDFLHEKLFF. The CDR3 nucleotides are TGTGCCAGCAGCGCAGAGAGGGACTTCCTTCATGAAAAACTGTTTTTT.

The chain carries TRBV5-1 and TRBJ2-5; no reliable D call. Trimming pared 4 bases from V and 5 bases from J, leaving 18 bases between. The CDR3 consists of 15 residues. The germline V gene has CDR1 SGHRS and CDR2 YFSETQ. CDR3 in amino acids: CASSPGDPRWETQYF. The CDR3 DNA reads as TGCGCCAGCAGCCCCGGAGACCCCAGATGGGAGACCCAGTACTTC.

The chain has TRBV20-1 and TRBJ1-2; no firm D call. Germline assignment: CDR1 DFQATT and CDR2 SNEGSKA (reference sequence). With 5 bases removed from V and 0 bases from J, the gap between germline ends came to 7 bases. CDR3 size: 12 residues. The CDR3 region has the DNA TGCAGTGCTTCAAATTCTAACTATGGCTACACCTTC. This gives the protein CSASNSNYGYTF.

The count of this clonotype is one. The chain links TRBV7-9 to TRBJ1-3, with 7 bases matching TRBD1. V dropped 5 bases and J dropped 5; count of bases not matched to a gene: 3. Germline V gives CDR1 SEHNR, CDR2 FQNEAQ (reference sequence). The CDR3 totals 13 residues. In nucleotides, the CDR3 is TGTGCCAGCAGCGCAGGGGGGCGAAACACCATATATTTT. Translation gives CASSAGGRNTIYF.

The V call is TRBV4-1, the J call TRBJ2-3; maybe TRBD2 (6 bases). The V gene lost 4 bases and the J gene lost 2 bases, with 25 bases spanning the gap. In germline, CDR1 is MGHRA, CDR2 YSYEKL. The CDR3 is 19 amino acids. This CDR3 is CASSLGPQGLARPTDTQYF. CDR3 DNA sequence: TGCGCCAGCAGCCTAGGGCCCCAAGGGCTAGCGAGGCCCACAGATACGCAGTATTTT.

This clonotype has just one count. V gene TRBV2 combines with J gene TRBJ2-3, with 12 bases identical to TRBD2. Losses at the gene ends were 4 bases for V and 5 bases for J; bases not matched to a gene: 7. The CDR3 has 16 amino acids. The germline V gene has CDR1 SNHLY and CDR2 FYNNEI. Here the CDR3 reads CASSVASGGAKDTQYF. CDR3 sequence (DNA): TGTGCCAGCAGTGTGGCTAGCGGGGGGGCTAAAGATACGCAGTATTTT.

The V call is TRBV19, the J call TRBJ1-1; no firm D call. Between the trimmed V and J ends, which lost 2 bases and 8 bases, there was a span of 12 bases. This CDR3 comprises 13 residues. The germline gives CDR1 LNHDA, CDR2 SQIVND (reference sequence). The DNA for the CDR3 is TGTGCCAGTAGTATAACCGGTGAGGCGGAAGCTTTCTTT. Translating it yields CASSITGEAEAFF.

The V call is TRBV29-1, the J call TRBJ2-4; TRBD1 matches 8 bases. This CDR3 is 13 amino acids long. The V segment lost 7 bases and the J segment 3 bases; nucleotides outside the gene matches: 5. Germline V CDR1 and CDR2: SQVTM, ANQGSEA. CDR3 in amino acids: CSAGTGHKNIQYF. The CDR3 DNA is TGCAGCGCCGGGACAGGCCACAAAAACATTCAGTACTTC.

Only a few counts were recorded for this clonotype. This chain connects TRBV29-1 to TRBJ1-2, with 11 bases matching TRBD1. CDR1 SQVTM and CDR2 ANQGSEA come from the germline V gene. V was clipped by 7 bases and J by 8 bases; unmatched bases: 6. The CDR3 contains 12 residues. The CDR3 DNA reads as TGCAGCGCTGGACAGGGGGCTGGGGGCTACACCTTC. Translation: CSAGQGAGGYTF.

The CDR3 DNA reads as TGTGCCTGGCGCGGGGCCAAGACCCAGTACTTC. It yields the protein CAWRGAKTQYF. The chain uses TRBV30 and TRBJ2-5; the D gene is possibly TRBD2 (6 bases). CDR1 and CDR2 (germline): GTSNPN, SVGIG (reference sequence). This CDR3 contains 11 residues. Trimming took off 5 bases at V and 6 bases at J, with 10 bases between the two ends.

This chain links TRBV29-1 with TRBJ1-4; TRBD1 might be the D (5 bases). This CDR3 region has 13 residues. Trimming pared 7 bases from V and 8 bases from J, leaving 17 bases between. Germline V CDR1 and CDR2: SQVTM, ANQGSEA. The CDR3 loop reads CSGGESLGEKLFF. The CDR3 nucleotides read TGCAGCGGGGGGGAGAGCCTCGGGGAAAAACTGTTTTTT.

The CDR3 sequence is CASSQARLAGGPLSKNIQYF. The CDR3 bases are TGCGCCAGCAGCCAAGCCCGCCTAGCGGGGGGGCCCCTGTCCAAAAACATTCAGTACTTC. The chain has TRBV4-1 and TRBJ2-4, with 12 bases identical to TRBD2. Trimming took 1 base from V and 2 from J; bases not matched to a gene: 12. Germline V gene data show CDR1 as MGHRA and CDR2 as YSYEKL. The CDR3 consists of 20 residues.

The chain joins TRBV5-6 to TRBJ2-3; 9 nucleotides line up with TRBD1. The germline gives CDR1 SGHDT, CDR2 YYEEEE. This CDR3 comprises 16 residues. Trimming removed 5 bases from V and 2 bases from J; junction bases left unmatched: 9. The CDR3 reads CASRELQGANTDTQYF. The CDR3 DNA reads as TGTGCCAGCAGGGAACTACAGGGGGCGAACACAGATACGCAGTATTTT. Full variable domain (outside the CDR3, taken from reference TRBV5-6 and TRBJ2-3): DAGVTQSPTHLIKTRGQQVTLRCSPKSGHDTVSWYQQALGQGPQFIFQYYEEEERQRGNFPDRFSGHQFPNYSSELNVNALLLGDSALYLCASRELQGANTDTQYFGPGTRLTVL.

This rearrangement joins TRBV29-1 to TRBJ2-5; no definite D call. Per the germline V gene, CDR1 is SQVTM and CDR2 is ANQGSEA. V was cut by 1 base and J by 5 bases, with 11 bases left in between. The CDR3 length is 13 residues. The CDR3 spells CSVEGIRRETQYF. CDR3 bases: TGCAGCGTTGAAGGTATCCGGCGGGAGACCCAGTACTTC. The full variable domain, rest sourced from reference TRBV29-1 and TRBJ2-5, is SAVISQKPSRDICQRGTSLTIQCQVDSQVTMMFWYRQQPGQSLTLIATANQGSEATYESGFVIDKFPISRPNLTFSTLTVSNMSPEDSSIYLCSVEGIRRETQYFGPGTRLLVL.

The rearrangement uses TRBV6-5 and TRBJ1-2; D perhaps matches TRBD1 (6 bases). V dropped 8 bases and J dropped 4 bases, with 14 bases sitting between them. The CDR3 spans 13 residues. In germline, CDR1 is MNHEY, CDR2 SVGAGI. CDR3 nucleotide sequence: TGTGCCAGCGGCGAGGGGGTTAGCTATGGCTACACCTTC. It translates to CASGEGVSYGYTF.

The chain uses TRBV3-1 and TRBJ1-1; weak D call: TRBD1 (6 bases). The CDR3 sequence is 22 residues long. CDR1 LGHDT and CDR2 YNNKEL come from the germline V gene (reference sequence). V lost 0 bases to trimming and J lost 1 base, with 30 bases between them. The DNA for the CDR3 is TGTGCCAGCAGCCAAGATTCCACCAGGAGGGGGGGGCACCCGATGCAGAACACTGAAGCTTTCTTT. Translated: CASSQDSTRRGGHPMQNTEAFF.

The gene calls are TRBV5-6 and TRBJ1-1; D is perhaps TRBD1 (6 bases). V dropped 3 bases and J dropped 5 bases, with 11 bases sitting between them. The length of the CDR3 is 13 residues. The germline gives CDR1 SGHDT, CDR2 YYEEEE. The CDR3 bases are TGTGCCAGCAGCTGGGGGCTGGGGACTGAAGCTTTCTTT. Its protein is CASSWGLGTEAFF.

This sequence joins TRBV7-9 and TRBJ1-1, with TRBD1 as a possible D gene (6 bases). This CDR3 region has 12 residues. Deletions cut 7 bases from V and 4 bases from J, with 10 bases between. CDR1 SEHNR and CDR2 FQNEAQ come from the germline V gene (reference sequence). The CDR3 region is CASKGEGTEAFF. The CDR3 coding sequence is TGTGCCAGCAAGGGGGAGGGCACTGAAGCTTTCTTT.

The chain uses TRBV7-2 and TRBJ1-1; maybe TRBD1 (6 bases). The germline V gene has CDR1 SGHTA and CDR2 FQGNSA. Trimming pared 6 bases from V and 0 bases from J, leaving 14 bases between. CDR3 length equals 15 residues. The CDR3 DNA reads TGTGCCAGCAGGTCAGGGGCGGGAATGAACACTGAAGCTTTCTTT. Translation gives CASRSGAGMNTEAFF.

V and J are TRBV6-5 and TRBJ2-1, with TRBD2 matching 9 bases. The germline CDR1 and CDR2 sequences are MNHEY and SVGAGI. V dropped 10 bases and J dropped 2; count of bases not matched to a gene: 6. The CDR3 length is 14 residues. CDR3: CATYSGGPYNEQFF. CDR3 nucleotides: TGTGCCACCTATAGCGGGGGACCCTACAATGAGCAGTTCTTC.

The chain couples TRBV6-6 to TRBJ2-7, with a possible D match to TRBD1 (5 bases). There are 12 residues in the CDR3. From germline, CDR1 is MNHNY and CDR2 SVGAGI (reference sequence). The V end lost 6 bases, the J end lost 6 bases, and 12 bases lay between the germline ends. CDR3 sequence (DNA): TGTGCCAGCAGGTATCCAGGGCGCGAGCAGTACTTC. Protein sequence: CASRYPGREQYF.

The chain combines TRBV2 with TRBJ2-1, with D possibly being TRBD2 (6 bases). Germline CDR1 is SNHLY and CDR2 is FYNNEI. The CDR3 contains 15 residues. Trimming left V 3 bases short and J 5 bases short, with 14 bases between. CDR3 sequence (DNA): TGTGCCAGCAGTGATTTGATTAGCGGAGACAATGAGCAGTTCTTC. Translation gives CASSDLISGDNEQFF.

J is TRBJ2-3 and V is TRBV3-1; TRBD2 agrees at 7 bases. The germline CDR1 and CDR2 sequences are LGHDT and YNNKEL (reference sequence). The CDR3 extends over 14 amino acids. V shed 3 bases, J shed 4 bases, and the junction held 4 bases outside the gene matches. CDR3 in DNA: TGTGCCAGCAGCCAGCGGGGGAGCTCAGATACGCAGTATTTT. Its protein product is CASSQRGSSDTQYF.

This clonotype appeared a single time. The CDR3 spells CASSQPGWNEQFF. DNA for the CDR3: TGTGCCAGCAGCCAGCCCGGATGGAATGAGCAGTTCTTC. This chain uses TRBV3-1 with TRBJ2-1, with unresolved D. The CDR3 has 13 amino acids. Germline V gives CDR1 LGHDT, CDR2 YNNKEL (reference sequence). The V end lost 3 bases, the J end lost 7 bases, and 10 bases lay between the germline ends.